Each of the 15 T cell receptor beta chains below was sequenced from the same sample in a study of CD8 T cells in ankylosing spondylitis. TCRdb reprocessed the 5' RACE reads with MiXCR, giving one entry per CDR3 protein. The sample records about 280,000 distinct CDR3 sequences, over 15% being singletons. Source material: blood, either unsorted or a sorted T cell fraction (not recorded which). The source is a male donor with ankylosing spondylitis or in good health (not recorded which).

The chain carries TRBV20-1 and TRBJ2-1; perhaps TRBD1 as D (6 bases). The CDR3 consists of 11 residues. Trimming removed 6 bases at V and 8 bases at J, with 11 bases between. Germline assignment: CDR1 DFQATT and CDR2 SNEGSKA (reference sequence). DNA for the CDR3: TGCAGTGCCAGCAGGGGACATGAGCAGTTCTTC. Amino acids: CSASRGHEQFF.

This clonotype was counted only a few times. The genes are TRBV6-7 and TRBJ2-1; D could derive from TRBD1 or TRBD2 (5 bases each). TRBV6-7 is filed as an ORF, its function uncertain. V lost 5 bases and J lost 6, with 23 bases in between. This CDR3 is built from 17 residues. The CDR3, as DNA: TGTGCCAGCAGTCTCCTACTACCGGGACCCTTTTTCAATGAGCAGTTCTTC. Translation: CASSLLLPGPFFNEQFF.

Many counts were recorded for this clonotype. The chain uses TRBV20-1 and TRBJ1-1; a possible D gene is TRBD1 (5 bases). The CDR3 covers 11 residues. V lost 8 bases, J lost 4 bases, and 11 bases lay in between. The germline V gene has CDR1 DFQATT and CDR2 SNEGSKA (reference sequence). The CDR3 spells CSPRVVTEAFF. The CDR3 DNA reads TGCAGTCCCAGGGTTGTCACTGAAGCTTTCTTT.

This clonotype was counted at least ten times. The chain joins TRBV10-3 to TRBJ2-3; D may be TRBD1 (5 bases). The V gene lost 4 bases and the J gene lost 5 bases, with 13 bases spanning the gap. The CDR3 length is 14 residues. Germline CDR1 reads ENHRY; CDR2 reads SYGVKD. The CDR3 DNA reads as TGTGCCATCAGTGGGGGCCCTACGGGAGATACGCAGTATTTT. Translation gives CAISGGPTGDTQYF.

This chain uses TRBV5-6 with TRBJ2-3; no firm D call. This CDR3 spans 12 amino acids. V was clipped by 2 bases and J by 11 bases, with 12 bases between them. Germline CDR1 reads SGHDT; CDR2 reads YYEEEE. CDR3 coding DNA: TGTGCCAGCAGCTTAGACCAGTTAAAGCAGTATTTT. Its translation: CASSLDQLKQYF.

J is TRBJ2-5 and V is TRBV19; D remains ambiguous. CDR1 is LNHDA and CDR2 is SQIVND in the germline V gene (reference sequence). The CDR3 spans 15 residues. The ends were cut back, 1 base at V and 1 base at J, with 10 bases in the middle. DNA of the CDR3: TGTGCCAGTAGTATAGGTTCCGGCAGCCAAGAGACCCAGTACTTC. Its protein is CASSIGSGSQETQYF.

This clonotype was picked up many times. The CDR3 protein is CAISESTSGSWFF. DNA for the CDR3: TGTGCCATCAGTGAGTCAACTAGCGGGAGCTGGTTCTTC. The rearrangement uses TRBV10-3 and TRBJ2-1, with 11 bases fitting TRBD2. Germline CDR1 and CDR2: ENHRY and SYGVKD. CDR3 size: 13 residues. The J segment lost 15 bases and the V segment lost 0 bases, leaving 4 bases of the junction unmatched.

The V gene is TRBV6-1, the J gene TRBJ2-2; 10 nucleotides line up with TRBD2. Germline-derived CDR1 and CDR2 are MNHNS and SASEGT. This CDR3 has 17 amino acids. The V and J ends lost 5 bases and 3 bases, in that order; junction bases with no gene match: 9. CDR3 in amino acids: CASSRTSGIYDTGELFF. CDR3 DNA sequence: TGTGCCAGCAGTCGCACTAGCGGGATTTATGACACCGGGGAGCTGTTTTTT.

In this sample, this clonotype turned up many times. The chain joins TRBV5-1 to TRBJ2-3, with no clear D. The CDR3 is 12 amino acids. Trimming took off 2 bases at V and 6 bases at J, with 7 bases between the two ends. In germline, CDR1 is SGHRS, CDR2 YFSETQ. CDR3 protein: CASSFGRDTQYF. CDR3 nucleotides: TGCGCCAGCAGCTTCGGGCGCGATACGCAGTATTTT.

The sample holds a few counts of this clonotype. This chain joins TRBV10-3 and TRBJ2-7; 7 nucleotides agree with TRBD1. Germline loops: CDR1 ENHRY, CDR2 SYGVKD. The CDR3 consists of 15 residues. V lost 3 bases and J lost 5; bases outside the gene matches: 10. CDR3 residues: CAISEGQGVRDEQYV. DNA for the CDR3: TGTGCCATCAGTGAAGGCCAGGGGGTCCGCGACGAGCAGTACGTC.

This clonotype was observed a handful of times. The chain has TRBV11-2 and TRBJ2-2; TRBD1 might be the D (5 bases). V was cut by 5 bases and J by 0 bases, with 16 bases left in between. Germline V gene lookup returns CDR1 SGHAT and CDR2 FQNNGV. The CDR3 consists of 17 residues. The CDR3 DNA reads TGTGCCAGCAGCGGACCTTACAGGCTTGCGAACACCGGGGAGCTGTTTTTT. Protein sequence: CASSGPYRLANTGELFF. Combining the CDR3 with reference TRBV11-2 and TRBJ2-2 gives the whole variable domain EAGVAQSPRYKIIEKRQSVAFWCNPISGHATLYWYQQILGQGPKLLIQFQNNGVVDDSQLPKDRFSAERLKGVDSTLKIQPAKLEDSAVYLCASSGPYRLANTGELFFGEGSRLTVL.

This clonotype was found a few times. Here the CDR3 DNA reads TGCAGCGTTGACGGGAGAGGAGAAGAGACCCAGTACTTC. This codes for CSVDGRGEETQYF. The rearrangement uses TRBV29-1 and TRBJ2-5; D is perhaps TRBD2 (6 bases). CDR3 length: 13 amino acids. CDR1 and CDR2 from the germline V gene are SQVTM and ANQGSEA. The V gene lost 3 bases and the J gene lost 3 bases, with 11 bases spanning the gap.

The chain couples TRBV4-2 to TRBJ2-3, with 11 bases that match TRBD2. CDR3 length: 20 amino acids. Germline trimming cut 0 bases from V and 2 bases from J; bases unmatched to any gene: 13. The germline CDR1 and CDR2 sequences are LGHNA and YNFKEQ. CDR3 DNA: TGTGCCAGCAGCCAAGACCGAGGGACTAGCGGAATCGCGAACACAGATACGCAGTATTTT. This translates into CASSQDRGTSGIANTDTQYF.

This rearrangement joins TRBV9 to TRBJ2-3, with 7 bases identical to TRBD1. The CDR3 runs 15 residues. CDR1 SGDLS and CDR2 YYNGEE come from the germline V gene. V gave up 3 bases and J gave up 2 bases; unmatched junction bases: 6. DNA for the CDR3: TGTGCCAGCAGCGGGGGACAGACCCCCACAGATACGCAGTATTTT. This sequence encodes CASSGGQTPTDTQYF.

Many counts were recorded for this clonotype. The rearrangement uses TRBV20-1 and TRBJ1-5; tentatively, D is TRBD1 (6 bases). Germline CDR1 reads DFQATT; CDR2 reads SNEGSKA (reference sequence). The CDR3 is made up of 15 amino acids. V was clipped by 3 bases and J by 1 base, with 13 bases between them. The CDR3 spells CSASLRGRSNQPQHF. The CDR3 coding sequence is TGCAGTGCTAGCCTCAGGGGAAGGAGCAATCAGCCCCAGCATTTT.